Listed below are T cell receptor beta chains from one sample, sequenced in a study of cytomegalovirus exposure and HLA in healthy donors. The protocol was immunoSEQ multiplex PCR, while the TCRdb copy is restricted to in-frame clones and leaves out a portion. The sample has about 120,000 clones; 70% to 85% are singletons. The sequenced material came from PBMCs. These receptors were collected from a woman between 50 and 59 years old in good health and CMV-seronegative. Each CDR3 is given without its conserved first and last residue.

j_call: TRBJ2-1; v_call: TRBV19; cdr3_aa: ASKVPGVNEQF
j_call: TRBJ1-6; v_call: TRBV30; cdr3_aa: AWLSSYNSPLH
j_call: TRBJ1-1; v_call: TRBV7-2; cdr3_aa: ASSSLVTEAF
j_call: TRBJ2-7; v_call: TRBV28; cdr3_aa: ASSPPRDEQY
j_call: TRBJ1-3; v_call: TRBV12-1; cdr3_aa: ASSFVRFSGNTIY
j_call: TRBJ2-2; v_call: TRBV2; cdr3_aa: ASSELSGAVGELF
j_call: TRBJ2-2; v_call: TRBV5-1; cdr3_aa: ASSLAGASGSANTGELF
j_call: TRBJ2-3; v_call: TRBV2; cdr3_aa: ASSWTKSADTQY
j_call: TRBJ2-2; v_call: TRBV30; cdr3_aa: AWRTPTRGWTGELF
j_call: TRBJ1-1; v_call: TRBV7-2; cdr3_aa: ASSLDRVNTEAF
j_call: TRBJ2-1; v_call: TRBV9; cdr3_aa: ASSPTLGAGNNEQF
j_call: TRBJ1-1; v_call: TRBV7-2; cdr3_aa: ASSLVPGVGGTRTEAF
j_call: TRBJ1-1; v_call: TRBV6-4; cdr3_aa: ANQTGGAEWDTEAF
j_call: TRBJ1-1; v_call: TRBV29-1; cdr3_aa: SVGQGALDTEAF
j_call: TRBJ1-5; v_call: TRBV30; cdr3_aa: AWSLGGGNQPQH
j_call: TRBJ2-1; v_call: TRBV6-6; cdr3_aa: ASSPRLAGAYNEQF
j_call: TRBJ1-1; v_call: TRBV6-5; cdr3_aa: ASQQGGHTEAF
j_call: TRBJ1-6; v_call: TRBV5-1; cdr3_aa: ASSAGGSNSPLH
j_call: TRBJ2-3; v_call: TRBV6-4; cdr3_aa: ASSDSGALTQY
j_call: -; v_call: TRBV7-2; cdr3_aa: ASSLGLAGGYEQY
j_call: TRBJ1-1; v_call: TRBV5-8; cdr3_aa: ASSLVRDTEAF
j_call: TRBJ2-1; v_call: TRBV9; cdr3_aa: ASSVGEIAGEQF
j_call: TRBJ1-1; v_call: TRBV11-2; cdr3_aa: ASSFGLSGHTEAF
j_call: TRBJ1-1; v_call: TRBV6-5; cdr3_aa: ASRGTGNLGTEAF